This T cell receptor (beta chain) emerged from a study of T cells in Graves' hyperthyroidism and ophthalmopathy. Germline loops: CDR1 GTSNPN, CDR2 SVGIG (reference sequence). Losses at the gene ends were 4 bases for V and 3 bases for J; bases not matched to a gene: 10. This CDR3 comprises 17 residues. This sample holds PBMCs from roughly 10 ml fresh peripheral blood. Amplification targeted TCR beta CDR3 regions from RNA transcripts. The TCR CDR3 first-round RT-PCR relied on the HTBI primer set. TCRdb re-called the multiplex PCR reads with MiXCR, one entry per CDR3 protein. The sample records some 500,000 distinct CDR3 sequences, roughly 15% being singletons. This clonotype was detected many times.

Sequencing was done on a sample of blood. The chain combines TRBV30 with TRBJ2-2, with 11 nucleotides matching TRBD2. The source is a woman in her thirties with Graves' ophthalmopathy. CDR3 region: CAWIGSGRAYHTGELFF. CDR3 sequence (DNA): TGTGCCTGGATTGGTAGCGGGAGGGCCTATCACACCGGGGAGCTGTTTTTT.